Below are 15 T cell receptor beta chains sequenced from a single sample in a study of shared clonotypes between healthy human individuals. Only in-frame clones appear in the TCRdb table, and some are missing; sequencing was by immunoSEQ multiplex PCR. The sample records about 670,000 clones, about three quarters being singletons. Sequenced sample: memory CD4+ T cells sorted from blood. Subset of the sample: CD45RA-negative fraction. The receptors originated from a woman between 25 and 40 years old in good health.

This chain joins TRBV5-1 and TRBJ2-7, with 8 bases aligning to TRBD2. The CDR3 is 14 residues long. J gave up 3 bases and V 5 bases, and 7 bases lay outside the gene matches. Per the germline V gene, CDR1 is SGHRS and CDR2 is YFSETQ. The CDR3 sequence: CASREVSGSYEQYF. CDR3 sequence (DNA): TGCGCCAGCAGGGAAGTCAGCGGGAGCTACGAGCAGTACTTC.

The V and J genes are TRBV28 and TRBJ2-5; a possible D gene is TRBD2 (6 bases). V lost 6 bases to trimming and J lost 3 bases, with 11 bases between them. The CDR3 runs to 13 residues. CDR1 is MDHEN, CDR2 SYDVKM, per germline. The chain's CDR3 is CASRMGGKETQYF. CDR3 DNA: TGTGCCAGCAGGATGGGGGGAAAAGAGACCCAGTACTTC.

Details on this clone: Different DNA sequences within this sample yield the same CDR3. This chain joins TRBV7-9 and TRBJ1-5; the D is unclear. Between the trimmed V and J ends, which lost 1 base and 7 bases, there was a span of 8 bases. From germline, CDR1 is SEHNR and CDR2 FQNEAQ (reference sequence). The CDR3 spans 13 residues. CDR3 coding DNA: TGTGCCAGCAGCTTAGATCTGGGCCAGCCCCAGCATTTT. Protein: CASSLDLGQPQHF.

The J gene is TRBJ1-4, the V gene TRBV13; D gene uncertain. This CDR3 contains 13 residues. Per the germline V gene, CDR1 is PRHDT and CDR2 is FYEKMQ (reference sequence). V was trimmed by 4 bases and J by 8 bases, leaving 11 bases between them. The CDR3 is CASSSILSEKLFF. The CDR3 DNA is TGTGCCAGCAGCTCCATTCTTTCGGAAAAACTGTTTTTT.

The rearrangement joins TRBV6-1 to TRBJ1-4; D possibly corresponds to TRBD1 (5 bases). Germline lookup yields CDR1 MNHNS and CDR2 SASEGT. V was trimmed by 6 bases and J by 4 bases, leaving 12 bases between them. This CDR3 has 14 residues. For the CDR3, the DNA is TGTGCCAGCAGGAACCGGGGCCTTAATGAAAAACTGTTTTTT. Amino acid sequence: CASRNRGLNEKLFF.

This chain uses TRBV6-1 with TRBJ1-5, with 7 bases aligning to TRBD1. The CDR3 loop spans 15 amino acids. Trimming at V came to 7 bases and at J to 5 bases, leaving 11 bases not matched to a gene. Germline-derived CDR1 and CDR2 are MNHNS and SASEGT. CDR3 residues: CASTSTGEADQPQHF. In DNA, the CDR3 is TGTGCCAGCACCTCCACAGGGGAAGCCGATCAGCCCCAGCATTTT.

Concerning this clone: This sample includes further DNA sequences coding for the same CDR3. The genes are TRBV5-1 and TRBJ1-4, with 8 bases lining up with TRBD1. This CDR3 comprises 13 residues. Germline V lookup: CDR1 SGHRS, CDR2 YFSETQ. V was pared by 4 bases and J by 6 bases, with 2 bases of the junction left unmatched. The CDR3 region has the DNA TGCGCCAGCAGCCCGGGACAGGATGAAAAACTGTTTTTT. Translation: CASSPGQDEKLFF.

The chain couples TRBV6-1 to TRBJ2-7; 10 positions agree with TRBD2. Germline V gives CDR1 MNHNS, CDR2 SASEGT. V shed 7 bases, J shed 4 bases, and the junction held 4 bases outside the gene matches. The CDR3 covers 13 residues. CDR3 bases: TGTGCCAGCACTAGGACTAGCGGTTACGAGCAGTACTTC. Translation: CASTRTSGYEQYF.

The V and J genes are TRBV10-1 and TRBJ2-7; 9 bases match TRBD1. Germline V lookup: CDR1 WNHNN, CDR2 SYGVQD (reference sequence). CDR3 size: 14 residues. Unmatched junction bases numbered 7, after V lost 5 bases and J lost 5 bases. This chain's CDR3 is CASSTGTGTHEQYF. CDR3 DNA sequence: TGCGCCAGCAGTACCGGGACAGGGACCCACGAGCAGTACTTC.

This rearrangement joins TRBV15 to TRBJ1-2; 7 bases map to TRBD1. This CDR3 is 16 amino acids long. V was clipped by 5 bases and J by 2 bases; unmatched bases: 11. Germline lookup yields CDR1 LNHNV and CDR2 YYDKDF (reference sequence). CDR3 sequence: CATSQLRSTGNYGYTF. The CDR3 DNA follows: TGTGCCACCAGCCAACTTCGCTCGACAGGGAACTATGGCTACACCTTC.

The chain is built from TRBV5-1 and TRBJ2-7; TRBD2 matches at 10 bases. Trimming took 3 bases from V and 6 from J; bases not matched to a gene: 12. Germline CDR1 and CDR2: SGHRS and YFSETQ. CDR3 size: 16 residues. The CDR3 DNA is TGCGCCAGCAGCTCCCCGAGCGGGAGGGCCGGATTCGAGCAGTACTTC. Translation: CASSSPSGRAGFEQYF. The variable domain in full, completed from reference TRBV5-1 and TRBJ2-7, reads KAGVTQTPRYLIKTRGQQVTLSCSPISGHRSVSWYQQTPGQGLQFLFEYFSETQRNKGNFPGRFSGRQFSNSRSEMNVSTLELGDSALYLCASSSPSGRAGFEQYFGPGTRLTVT.

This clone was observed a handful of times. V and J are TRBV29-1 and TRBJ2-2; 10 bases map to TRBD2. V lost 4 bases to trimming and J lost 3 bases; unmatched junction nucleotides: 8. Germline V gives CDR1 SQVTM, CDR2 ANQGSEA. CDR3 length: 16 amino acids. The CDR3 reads CSVGVAGGSDTGELFF. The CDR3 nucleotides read TGCAGCGTTGGGGTAGCGGGAGGTTCGGACACCGGGGAGCTGTTTTTT.

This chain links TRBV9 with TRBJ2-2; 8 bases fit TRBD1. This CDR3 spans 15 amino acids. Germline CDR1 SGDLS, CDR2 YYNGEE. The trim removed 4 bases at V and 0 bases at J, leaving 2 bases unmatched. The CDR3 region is CASSTQGANTGELFF. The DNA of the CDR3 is TGTGCCAGCAGCACACAGGGGGCGAACACCGGGGAGCTGTTTTTT.

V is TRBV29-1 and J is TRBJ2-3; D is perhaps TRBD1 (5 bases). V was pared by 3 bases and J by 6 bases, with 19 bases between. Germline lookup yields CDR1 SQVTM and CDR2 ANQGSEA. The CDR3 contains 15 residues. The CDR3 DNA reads TGCAGCGTTGAGTCGGGCCAGGGCCTCGGCGATACGCAGTATTTT. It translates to CSVESGQGLGDTQYF.

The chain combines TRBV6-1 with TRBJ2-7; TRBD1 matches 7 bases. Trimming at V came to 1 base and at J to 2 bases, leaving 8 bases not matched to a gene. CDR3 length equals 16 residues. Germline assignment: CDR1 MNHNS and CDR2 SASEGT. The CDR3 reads CASSEVRQGETYEQYF. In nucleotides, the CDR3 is TGTGCCAGCAGTGAAGTAAGACAGGGTGAGACCTACGAGCAGTACTTC.